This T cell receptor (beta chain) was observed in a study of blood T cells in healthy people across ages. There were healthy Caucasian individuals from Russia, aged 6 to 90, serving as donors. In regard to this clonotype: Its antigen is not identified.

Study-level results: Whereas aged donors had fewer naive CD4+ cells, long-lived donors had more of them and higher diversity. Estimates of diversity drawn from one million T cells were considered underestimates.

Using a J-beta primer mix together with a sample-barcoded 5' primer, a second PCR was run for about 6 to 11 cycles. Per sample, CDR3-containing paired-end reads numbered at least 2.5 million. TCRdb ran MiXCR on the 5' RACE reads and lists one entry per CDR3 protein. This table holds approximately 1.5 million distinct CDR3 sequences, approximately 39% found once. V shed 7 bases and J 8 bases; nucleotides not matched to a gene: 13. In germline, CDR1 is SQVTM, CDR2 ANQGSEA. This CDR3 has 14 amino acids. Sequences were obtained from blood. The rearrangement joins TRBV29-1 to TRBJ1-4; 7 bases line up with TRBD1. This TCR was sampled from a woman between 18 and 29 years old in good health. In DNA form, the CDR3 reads TGCAGCGCGAAAAAGGGGGCGGTGTACGAAAAACTGTTTTTT. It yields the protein CSAKKGAVYEKLFF.